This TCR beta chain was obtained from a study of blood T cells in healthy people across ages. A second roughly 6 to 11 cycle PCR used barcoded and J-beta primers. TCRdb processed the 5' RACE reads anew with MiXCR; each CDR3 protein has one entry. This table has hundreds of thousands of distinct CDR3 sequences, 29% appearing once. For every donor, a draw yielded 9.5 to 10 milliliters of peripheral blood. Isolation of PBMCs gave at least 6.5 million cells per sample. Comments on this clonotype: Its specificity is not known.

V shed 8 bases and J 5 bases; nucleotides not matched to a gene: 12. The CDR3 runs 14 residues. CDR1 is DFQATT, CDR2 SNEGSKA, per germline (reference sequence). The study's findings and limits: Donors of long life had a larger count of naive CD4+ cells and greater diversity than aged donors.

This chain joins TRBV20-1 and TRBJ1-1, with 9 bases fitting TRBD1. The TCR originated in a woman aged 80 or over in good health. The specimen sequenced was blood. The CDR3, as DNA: TGCAGTTCCAGACCGGGACAGGGTAGGACTGAAGCTTTCTTT. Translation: CSSRPGQGRTEAFF.